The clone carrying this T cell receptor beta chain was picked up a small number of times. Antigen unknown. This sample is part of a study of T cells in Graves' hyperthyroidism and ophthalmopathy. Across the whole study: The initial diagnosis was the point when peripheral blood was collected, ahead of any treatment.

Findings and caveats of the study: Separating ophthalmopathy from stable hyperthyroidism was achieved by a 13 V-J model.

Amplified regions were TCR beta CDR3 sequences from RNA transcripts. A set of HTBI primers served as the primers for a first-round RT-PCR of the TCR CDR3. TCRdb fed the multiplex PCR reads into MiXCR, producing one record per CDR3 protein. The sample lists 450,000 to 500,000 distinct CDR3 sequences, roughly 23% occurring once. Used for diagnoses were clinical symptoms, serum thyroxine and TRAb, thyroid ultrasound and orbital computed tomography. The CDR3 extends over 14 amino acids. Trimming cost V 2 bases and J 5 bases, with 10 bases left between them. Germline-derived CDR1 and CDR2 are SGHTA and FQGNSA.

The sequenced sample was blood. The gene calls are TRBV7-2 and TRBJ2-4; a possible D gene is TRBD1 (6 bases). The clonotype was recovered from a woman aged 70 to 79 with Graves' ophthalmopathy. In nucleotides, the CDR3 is TGTGCCAGCAGCTTATCCGGGACACAAAACATTCAGTACTTC. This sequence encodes CASSLSGTQNIQYF.